Sequencing of this TCR beta chain was carried out in a study of blood T cell repertoires in COVID-19 (dated by TCRdb to about 2020). With regard to the full study: Samples covering the acute and convalescent phases of COVID-19 were provided by collaborators in the United States, Italy and Spain. The prospective study material was composed of cDNA or gDNA derived from T cells, B-cell-depleted T cells, or PBMCs. Subjects who had been exposed to COVID-19, were actively infected with it, or had recovered from it provided the deeply sampled blood TCRbeta repertoires that made up the dataset. The repertoires were released in a freely available public database intended as a resource for research on the immune response to SARS-CoV-2. Samples came from the ongoing ImmuneRACE study (first 160 participants) plus 1,254 subjects from 6 global collaborators. Nearly every sample came with metadata listing a de-identified subject ID, COVID-19 status, age in years and sex. Where HLA class I and class II types were available, the types were taken from metadata supplied by the sample provider, not from assay-based typing.

The CDR3, cysteine through phenylalanine, is 15 amino acids long. The only DNA kept is the CDR3, 45 bases in frame from the first base. As encoded in the germline V gene, CDR1 is SGHAT while CDR2 is FQNNGV. The V end loses 4 bases and the J end loses 1 base, and a stretch of 11 bases separates them. This clone was observed a handful of times. Its recognized antigen is unknown. No clone much larger than this one lies a single base away; base qualities are absent. Broader findings and caveats from the paper: Clinical and demographic metadata were provided uncurated, with the amount varying by source and participant.

TCRbeta CDR3 regions were amplified from genomic DNA using the immunoSEQ Assay, a bias-controlled multiplex PCR. As for the original processing: Within the assay, amplification of reference gene primers was used to estimate how many nucleated cells each sample contained. Sequence reads were collapsed and filtered to measure the absolute abundance of every unique TCRbeta CDR3 rearrangement. For each sample, productive Simpson clonality was calculated as the square root of Simpson's diversity index over productive rearrangements. The source is immuneACCESS, and TCRdb retained only in-frame sequences with V and J called. Part of the clones is not carried over; for the studies checked, unresolved V genes explain less than half of this, and the remainder is unexplained. V, J and clone size derive from that table, while D and trimming were established from the DNA sequence. The sample table contains 250,000 to 300,000 clones; only one count was recorded for 80% to 85% of them. 4.5% to 6% of the sample is in the top ten clones.

Participants in the prospective study were aged roughly 18 to 89 years, lived in 24 United States geographic areas, and enrolled through a virtual design. In the prospective study, cohorts were assigned on the basis of participant-reported clinical history obtained from a screening survey and a study questionnaire. A participant counted as exposed if, within 2 weeks of entering the study, that participant had been in contact with someone who had a PCR-confirmed or clinician-diagnosed COVID-19 case. Mobile phlebotomists in the prospective study collected whole blood, serum and a nasopharyngeal or oropharyngeal swab from every participant. Over an approximately 2-month period, participants in the prospective study had the option of providing additional blood draws and questionnaires. Blood samples from the prospective study were shipped frozen or at room temperature prior to DNA extraction.

This TCR was recovered from a man aged 40-50 years who had been exposed to COVID-19. Sequencing was carried out using PBMCs or T cells enriched from blood (not recorded which). The chain couples TRBV11-2 to TRBJ1-3; TRBD1 could be the D gene, as 6 bases match. The CDR3 protein sequence reads: CASSSYGTSGNTIYF. The sequenced DNA: TGTGCCAGCAGCTCCTACGGGACATCTGGAAACACCATATATTTT.